Included here is one T cell receptor (beta chain) sequence, with context. Its antigen specificity is not known. Base quality data are lacking; no much larger clone is found one base away. The trial excluded patients who had a history of autoimmune disease or who were on systemic immunosuppression. Peripheral blood for TCR sequencing was collected from all dose cohorts at baseline, on cycle 4 day 1, and on cycle 7 day 1. Samples came from an open-label, multicenter, first-in-human phase I dose-escalation trial of ivuxolimab. Adults with locally advanced or metastatic melanoma, renal cell, hepatocellular, or head and neck squamous cell carcinoma were enrolled in the trial. Before TCR sequencing, CD4+ T cells and CD8+ T cells were sorted from peripheral blood as separate populations. The record originates from a study of OX40 agonist ivuxolimab in advanced cancers. Notes on the research overall: Ivuxolimab was an agonistic, fully human IgG2 monoclonal antibody directed against OX40 (CD134), a costimulatory receptor. Intravenous ivuxolimab was administered to patients every 2 weeks at six dose levels: 0.01, 0.1, 0.3, 1.5, 3 and 10 mg/kg. Of the 50 to 55 dose-escalation patients, hepatocellular carcinoma was present in approximately 20, melanoma in approximately 15, renal cell carcinoma in 9 and head and neck cancer in 9. The dose-escalation cohort was roughly 83% male with a mean age of approximately 59 years, ranging from about 23 to 85. Patients were allowed to have had prior anti-PD-1, anti-PD-L1 or anti-CTLA-4 therapy, and 40% of the dose-escalation patients had been treated with checkpoint inhibitors. Partial responses were achieved by three dose-escalation patients, of whom one had hepatocellular carcinoma and two had cutaneous melanoma. Peripheral TCRbeta sequencing was intended to test whether TCR sequence diversity was altered and clonal T-cell expansion was caused by ivuxolimab. The paper covers the monotherapy dose-escalation part of the phase I ivuxolimab trial, which included N ≈ 54 patients.

To sequence the TCRbeta CDR3 region, genomic DNA was isolated from the sorted cells. The immunoSEQ Assay was used for sequencing of TCRbeta CDR3 regions. TCRdb mirrors the immuneACCESS table, restricted to in-frame sequences. Some clones are absent from its copies; in checked studies, under half trace to an unresolved V gene, and the reason for the others is unknown. The sample records tens of thousands of clones, around 77% of which are singletons. In total, the top ten clones hold under 3% of the sample. Compared with germline, V lacks 2 bases and J lacks 2 bases; bases without a gene match: 6. The CDR3, from cysteine to phenylalanine, totals 17 residues. The retained sequence is limited to the CDR3, 51 bases, with the frame set at the first base. From a lookup of the germline V gene, CDR1 and CDR2 are MNHNS and SASEGT. Results and caveats for the whole study, not just this receptor: At doses of 0.1 to 3.0 mg/kg, clonal expansion of both CD4+ and CD8+ T cells in blood was seen between baseline and week 6. Low levels of normalized T-cell clonal expansion were also shown by some nonresponding patients. In partial responders in the 0.1-3.0 mg/kg groups, normalized peripheral clonal expansion was found to be among the lowest, especially among CD8+ T cells. Which antigens the clonally expanded peripheral T cells were specific for was not determined. After ivuxolimab, expanded clones were on average more numerous among CD8+ T cells than among CD4+ T cells.

This receptor was taken from an adult with an advanced solid tumor such as melanoma, head and neck, liver or kidney cancer. The source was CD4+ or CD8+ T cells sorted from blood, collected in a trial of the OX40 agonist ivuxolimab. This sequence uses TRBV6-1 and TRBJ2-1, with 10 bases matching TRBD2. The CDR3 region: CASSEWASGGTYNEQFF. The DNA reads as follows: TGTGCCAGCAGTGAATGGGCTAGCGGGGGAACCTACAATGAGCAGTTCTTC.